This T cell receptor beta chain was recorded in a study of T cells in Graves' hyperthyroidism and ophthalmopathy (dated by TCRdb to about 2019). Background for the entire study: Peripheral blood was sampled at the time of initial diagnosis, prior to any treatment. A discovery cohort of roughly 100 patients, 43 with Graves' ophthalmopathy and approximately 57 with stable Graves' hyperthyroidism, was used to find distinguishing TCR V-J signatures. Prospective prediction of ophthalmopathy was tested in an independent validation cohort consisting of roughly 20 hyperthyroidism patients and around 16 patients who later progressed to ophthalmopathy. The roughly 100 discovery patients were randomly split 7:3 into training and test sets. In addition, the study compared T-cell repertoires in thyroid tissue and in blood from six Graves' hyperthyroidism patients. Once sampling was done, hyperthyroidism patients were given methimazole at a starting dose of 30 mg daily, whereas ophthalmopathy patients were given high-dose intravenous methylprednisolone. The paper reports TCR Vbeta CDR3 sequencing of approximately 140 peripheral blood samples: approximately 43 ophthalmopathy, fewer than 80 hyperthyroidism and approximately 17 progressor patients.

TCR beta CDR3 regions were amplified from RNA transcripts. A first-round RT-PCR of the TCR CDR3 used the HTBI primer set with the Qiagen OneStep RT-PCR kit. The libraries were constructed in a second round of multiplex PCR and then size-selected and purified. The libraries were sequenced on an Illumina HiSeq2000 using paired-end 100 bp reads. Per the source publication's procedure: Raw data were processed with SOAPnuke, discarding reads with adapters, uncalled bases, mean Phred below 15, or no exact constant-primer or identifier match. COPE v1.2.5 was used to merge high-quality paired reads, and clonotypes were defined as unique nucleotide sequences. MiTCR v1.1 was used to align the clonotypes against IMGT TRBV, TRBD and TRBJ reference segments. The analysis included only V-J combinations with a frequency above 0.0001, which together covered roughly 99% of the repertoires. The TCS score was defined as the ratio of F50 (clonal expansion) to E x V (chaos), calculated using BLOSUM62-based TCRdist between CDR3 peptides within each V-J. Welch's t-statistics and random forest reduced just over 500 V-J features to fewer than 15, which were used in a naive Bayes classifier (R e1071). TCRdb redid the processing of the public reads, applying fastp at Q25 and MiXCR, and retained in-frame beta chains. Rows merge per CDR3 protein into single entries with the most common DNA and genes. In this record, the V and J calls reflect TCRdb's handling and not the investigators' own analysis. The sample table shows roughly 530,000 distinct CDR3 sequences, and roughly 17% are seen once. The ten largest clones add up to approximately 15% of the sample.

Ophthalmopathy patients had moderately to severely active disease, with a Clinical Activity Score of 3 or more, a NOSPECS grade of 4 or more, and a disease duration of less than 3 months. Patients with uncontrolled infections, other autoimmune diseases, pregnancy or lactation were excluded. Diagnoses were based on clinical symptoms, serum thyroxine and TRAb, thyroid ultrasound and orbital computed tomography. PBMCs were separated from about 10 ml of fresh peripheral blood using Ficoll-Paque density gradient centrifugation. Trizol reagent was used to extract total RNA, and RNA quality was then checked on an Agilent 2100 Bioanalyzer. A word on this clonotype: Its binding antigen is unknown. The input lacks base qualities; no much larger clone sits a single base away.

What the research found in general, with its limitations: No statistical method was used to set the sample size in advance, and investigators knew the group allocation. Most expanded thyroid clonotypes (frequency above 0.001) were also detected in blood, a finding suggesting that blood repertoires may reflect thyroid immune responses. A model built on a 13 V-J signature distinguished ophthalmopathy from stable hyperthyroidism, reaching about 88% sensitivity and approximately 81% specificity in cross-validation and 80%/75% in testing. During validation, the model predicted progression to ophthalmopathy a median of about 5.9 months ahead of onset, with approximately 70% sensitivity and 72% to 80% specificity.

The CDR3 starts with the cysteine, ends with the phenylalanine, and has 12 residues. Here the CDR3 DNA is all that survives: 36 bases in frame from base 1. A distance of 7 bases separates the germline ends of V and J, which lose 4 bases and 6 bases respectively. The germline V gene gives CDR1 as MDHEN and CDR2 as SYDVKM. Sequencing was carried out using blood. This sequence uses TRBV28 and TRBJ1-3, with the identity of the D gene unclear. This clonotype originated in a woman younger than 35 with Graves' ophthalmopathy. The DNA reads TGTGCCAGCAGTTCAGCCCCAAACACCATATATTTT. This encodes CASSSAPNTIYF.